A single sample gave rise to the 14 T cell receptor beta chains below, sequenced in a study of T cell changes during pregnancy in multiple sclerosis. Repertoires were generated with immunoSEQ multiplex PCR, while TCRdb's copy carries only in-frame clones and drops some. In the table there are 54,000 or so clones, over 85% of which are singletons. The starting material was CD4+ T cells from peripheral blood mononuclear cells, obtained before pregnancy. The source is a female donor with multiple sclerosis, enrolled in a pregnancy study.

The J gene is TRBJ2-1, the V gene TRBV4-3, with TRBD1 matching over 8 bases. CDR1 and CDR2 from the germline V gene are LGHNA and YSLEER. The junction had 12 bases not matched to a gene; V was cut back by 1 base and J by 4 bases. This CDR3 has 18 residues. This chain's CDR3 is CASSQANPGGAGYNEQFF. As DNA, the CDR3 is TGCGCCAGCAGCCAAGCGAACCCAGGGGGCGCGGGGTACAATGAGCAGTTCTTC.

CDR3 region: CASSVPLGLAGGSDTQYF. CDR3 DNA sequence: TGTGCCAGCAGCGTTCCCCTGGGACTAGCGGGAGGTTCAGATACGCAGTATTTT. The rearrangement joins TRBV9 to TRBJ2-3; 15 positions agree with TRBD2. Germline V lookup: CDR1 SGDLS, CDR2 YYNGEE. With 2 bases clipped from V and 4 bases from J, the junction kept 8 bases outside the gene matches. The CDR3 covers 18 residues.

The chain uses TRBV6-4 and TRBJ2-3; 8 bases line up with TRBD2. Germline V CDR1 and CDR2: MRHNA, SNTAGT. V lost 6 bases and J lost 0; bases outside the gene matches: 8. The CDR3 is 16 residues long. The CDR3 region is CASRGSGRPSTDTQYF. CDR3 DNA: TGTGCCAGCAGGGGAAGCGGGAGACCCAGCACAGATACGCAGTATTTT.

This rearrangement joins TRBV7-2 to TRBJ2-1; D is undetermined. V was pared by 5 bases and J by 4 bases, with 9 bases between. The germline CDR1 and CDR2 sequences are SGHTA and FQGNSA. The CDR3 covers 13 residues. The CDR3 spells CASSTYSYNEQFF. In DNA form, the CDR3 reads TGTGCCAGCAGCACCTACAGTTACAATGAGCAGTTCTTC.

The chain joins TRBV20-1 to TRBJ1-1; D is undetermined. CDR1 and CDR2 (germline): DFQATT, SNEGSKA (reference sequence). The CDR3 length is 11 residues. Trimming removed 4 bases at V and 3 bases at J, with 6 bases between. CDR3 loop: CSAIRDTEAFF. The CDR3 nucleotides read TGCAGTGCTATTCGGGACACTGAAGCTTTCTTT.

CDR3 amino acids: CASTSTGGTEAFF. The CDR3 DNA reads TGTGCCAGTACCTCGACAGGGGGCACTGAAGCTTTCTTT. This sequence joins TRBV19 and TRBJ1-1, with 9 bases lining up with TRBD1. Per germline, CDR1 LNHDA and CDR2 SQIVND (reference sequence). Unmatched junction bases numbered 4, after V lost 7 bases and J lost 4 bases. The CDR3 spans 13 residues.

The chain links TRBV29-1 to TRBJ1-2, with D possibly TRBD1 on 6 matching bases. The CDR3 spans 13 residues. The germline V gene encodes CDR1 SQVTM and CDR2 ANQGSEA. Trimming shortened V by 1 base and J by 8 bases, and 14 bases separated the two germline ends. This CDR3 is CSVEGTGSYGYTF. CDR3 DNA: TGCAGCGTTGAAGGAACAGGGTCGTACGGCTACACCTTC.

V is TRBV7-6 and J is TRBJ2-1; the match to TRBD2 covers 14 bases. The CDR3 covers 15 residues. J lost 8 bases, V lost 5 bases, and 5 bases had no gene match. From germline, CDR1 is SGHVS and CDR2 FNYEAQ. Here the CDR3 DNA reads TGTGCCAGCAGCCCCGGGACTAGCGGGAGCGATGAGCAGTTCTTC. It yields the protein CASSPGTSGSDEQFF.

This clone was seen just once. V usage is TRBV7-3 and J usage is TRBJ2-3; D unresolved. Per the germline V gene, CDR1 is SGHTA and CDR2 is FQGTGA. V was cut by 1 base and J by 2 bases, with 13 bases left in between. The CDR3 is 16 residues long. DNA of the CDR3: TGTGCCAGCAGCTTAATCGGCGCGGTAGACACAGATACGCAGTATTTT. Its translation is CASSLIGAVDTDTQYF.

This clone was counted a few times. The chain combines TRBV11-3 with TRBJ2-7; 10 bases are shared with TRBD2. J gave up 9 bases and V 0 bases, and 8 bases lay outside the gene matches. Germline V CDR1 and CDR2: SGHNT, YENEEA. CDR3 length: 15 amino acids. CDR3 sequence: CASSLEPLAGEGQYF. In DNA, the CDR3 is TGTGCCAGCAGCTTAGAACCCCTAGCGGGAGAAGGGCAGTACTTC.

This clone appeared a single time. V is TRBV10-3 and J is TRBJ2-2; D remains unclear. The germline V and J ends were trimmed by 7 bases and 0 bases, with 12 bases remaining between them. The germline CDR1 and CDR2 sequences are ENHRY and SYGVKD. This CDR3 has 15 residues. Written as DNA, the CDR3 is TGTGCCATCAAACCGACAAATACGAACACCGGGGAGCTGTTTTTT. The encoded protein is CAIKPTNTNTGELFF.

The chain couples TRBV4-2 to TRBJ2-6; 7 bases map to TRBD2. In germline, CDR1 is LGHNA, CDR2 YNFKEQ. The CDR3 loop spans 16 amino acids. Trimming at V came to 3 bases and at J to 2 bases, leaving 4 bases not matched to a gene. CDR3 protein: CASSQKLATGANVLTF. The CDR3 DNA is TGTGCCAGCAGCCAGAAACTAGCGACTGGGGCCAACGTCCTGACTTTC.

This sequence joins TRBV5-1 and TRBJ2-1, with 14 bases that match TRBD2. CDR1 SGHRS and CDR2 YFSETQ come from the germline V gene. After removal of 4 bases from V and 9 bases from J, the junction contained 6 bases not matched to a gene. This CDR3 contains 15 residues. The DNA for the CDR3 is TGCGCCAGCAGCCACGGGACTAGCGGGAGTGCTGAGCAGTTCTTC. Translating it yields CASSHGTSGSAEQFF.

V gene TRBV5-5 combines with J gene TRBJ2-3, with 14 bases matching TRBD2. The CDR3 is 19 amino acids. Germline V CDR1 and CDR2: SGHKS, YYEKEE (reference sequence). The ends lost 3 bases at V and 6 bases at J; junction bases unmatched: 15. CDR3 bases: TGTGCCAGCAGCTCCCTGACTAGCGGGAGGGTAGGAGGATTCGATACGCAGTATTTT. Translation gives CASSSLTSGRVGGFDTQYF.